The 5 T cell receptor beta chains below were found in one sample sequenced in a study of cytomegalovirus exposure and HLA in healthy donors. Clones were sequenced by immunoSEQ multiplex PCR, and TCRdb holds only the in-frame ones, with some missing. The sample shows around 300,000 clones, around 89% of them seen only once. Sequenced input: PBMCs. These receptors were obtained from a woman in her late teens or twenties in good health and CMV-seronegative.

This chain connects TRBV29-1 to TRBJ2-7; D remains ambiguous. With 7 bases removed from V and 4 bases from J, the gap between germline ends came to 14 bases. CDR1 is SQVTM, CDR2 ANQGSEA, per germline. The CDR3 runs to 12 residues. DNA for the CDR3: TGCAGCGGACTCTCTGATGGGTACGAGCAGTACTTC. Protein product: CSGLSDGYEQYF.

This rearrangement joins TRBV27 to TRBJ1-2; no firm D call. Germline CDR1 MNHEY, CDR2 SMNVEV (reference sequence). This CDR3 is 13 amino acids long. V gave up 2 bases and J gave up 2 bases, with 6 bases separating them. The CDR3 DNA follows: TGTGCCAGCAGTTTAAGCCGGAACTATGGCTACACCTTC. Protein sequence: CASSLSRNYGYTF.

J is TRBJ2-1 and V is TRBV19; perhaps TRBD2 as D (6 bases). The ends were cut back, 3 bases at V and 6 bases at J, with 15 bases in the middle. Per germline, CDR1 LNHDA and CDR2 SQIVND (reference sequence). CDR3 length: 15 residues. CDR3 loop: CASSMGGWGFNEQFF. The CDR3, as DNA: TGTGCCAGTAGTATGGGGGGTTGGGGCTTCAATGAGCAGTTCTTC. Looking up the rest from reference TRBV19 and TRBJ2-1 gives the full variable domain: DGGITQSPKYLFRKEGQNVTLSCEQNLNHDAMYWYRQDPGQGLRLIYYSQIVNDFQKGDIAEGYSVSREKKESFPLTVTSAQKNPTAFYLCASSMGGWGFNEQFFGPGTRLTVL.

The gene calls are TRBV14 and TRBJ1-1, with 7 nucleotides matching TRBD1. Germline V gene data show CDR1 as SGHDN and CDR2 as FVKESK. This CDR3 comprises 22 residues. V was clipped by 1 base and J by 0 bases; unmatched bases: 23. CDR3 in DNA: TGTGCCAGCAGCCAAGCGGGGCCAAATCGACAGGGTCCAAGATTTGTGAACACTGAAGCTTTCTTT. It translates to CASSQAGPNRQGPRFVNTEAFF.

The J gene is TRBJ2-7, the V gene TRBV19; possible D gene TRBD2, 6 bases. The V gene's germline CDR1 is LNHDA and CDR2 SQIVND (reference sequence). The CDR3 extends over 13 amino acids. V dropped 3 bases and J dropped 6 bases, with 12 bases sitting between them. CDR3 residues: CASSIQEGLEQYF. For the CDR3, the DNA is TGTGCCAGTAGTATTCAGGAGGGACTCGAGCAGTACTTC. The variable domain in full, completed from reference TRBV19 and TRBJ2-7, reads DGGITQSPKYLFRKEGQNVTLSCEQNLNHDAMYWYRQDPGQGLRLIYYSQIVNDFQKGDIAEGYSVSREKKESFPLTVTSAQKNPTAFYLCASSIQEGLEQYFGPGTRLTVT.